This T cell receptor beta chain originates from a study of blood T cell repertoires in COVID-19 (dated by TCRdb to the early 2020s). Context from the whole study: The collaborator samples originated in the United States, Italy and Spain and spanned the acute and convalescent phases of COVID-19. The prospective study material was composed of cDNA or gDNA derived from T cells, B-cell-depleted T cells, or PBMCs. Subjects who had been exposed to COVID-19, were actively infected with it, or had recovered from it provided the deeply sampled blood TCRbeta repertoires that made up the dataset. The repertoires were made available in a free public database intended to serve as a resource for research on the immune response to SARS-CoV-2. The samples were drawn from two sources: the first 160 participants of the ongoing ImmuneRACE study, and fewer than 1,500 subjects contributed by 6 global collaborators. Sample metadata almost always included a de-identified subject ID, COVID-19 status, age in years and sex. HLA class I and class II types, where available, came from metadata supplied by the sample provider rather than from assay-based typing. Overall study results and their limits: The quantity of clinical and demographic metadata differed by source and by participant and was supplied without curation.

In the prospective study, participants were about 18 to 89 years old, resided in approximately 22 geographic areas of the United States, and were enrolled through a virtual design. In the prospective study, participants were assigned to cohorts based on the clinical history participants reported in a screening survey and a study questionnaire. Recovered participants in ImmuneRACE Cohort 3 were defined as having two consecutive negative NP/OP PCR tests, clearance from a healthcare professional, or resolution of symptoms. Mobile phlebotomists in the prospective study collected whole blood, serum and a nasopharyngeal or oropharyngeal swab from every participant. Participants in the prospective study had the option to provide additional blood draws and questionnaires over a roughly two-month period. Before DNA extraction, blood samples from the prospective study were shipped at room temperature or frozen.

TCRbeta CDR3 regions were amplified from genomic DNA using the immunoSEQ Assay, a bias-controlled multiplex PCR. Regarding the original processing steps: The number of nucleated cells in each sample was estimated by amplification of reference gene primers within the assay. To quantify the absolute abundance of each unique TCRbeta CDR3 rearrangement, sequence reads were collapsed and filtered. For each sample, productive Simpson clonality was calculated as the square root of Simpson's diversity index across productive rearrangements. TCRdb provides this immuneACCESS table in a form limited to in-frame rearrangements. Some clones are lacking; in checked studies, under half of them reflect an unresolved V gene, and why the rest are absent is not known. D and trimming come from the DNA, and the V and J calls and clone size come from that table. Recorded for this sample are roughly 300,000 clones; roughly 87% of them occurred a single time. 0.9% to 1.2% of the sample lies in the top ten.

Remarks on this clone: Which antigen it targets is not known. Base-call qualities are not available, and no considerably larger clone is one nucleotide away.

At the junction V is shortened by 6 bases and J by 6 bases, with 12 bases in between. Counted from cysteine to phenylalanine, this CDR3 has 14 amino acids. The retained sequence is limited to the CDR3, 42 bases, with the frame set at the first base. CDR1 and CDR2 (SNHLY, FYNNEI) derive from the germline V gene. This clonotype originated in a woman aged 25 to 39 who had recovered from COVID-19. Input material: PBMCs or T cells enriched from blood (not recorded which). The rearranged segments are TRBV2 and TRBJ1-6, with no confident D gene call. Read as DNA, the sequence is TGTGCCAGCAGAATTAGAGAGATTAATTCACCCCTCCACTTT. It translates to CASRIREINSPLHF.